This T cell receptor beta chain originates from a study of response to subunit inactivated influenza vaccine listed by TCRdb under 2018. Study-level background: The study used deep quantitative T cell receptor repertoire profiling to track responses to a trivalent subunit inactivated influenza vaccine.

As to this clonotype: Its antigen target is currently unknown. Base quality data are lacking; no much larger clone is found one base away.

Library construction relied on RT-PCR. These reads were obtained on an Illumina HiSeq 2500. TCRdb reprocessing: public reads trimmed at Q25 with fastp, clones called with MiXCR, in-frame beta chains kept. Entries that share a CDR3 protein sequence are merged under the most common genes and DNA. The sample includes some 600,000 distinct CDR3 sequences, with about 15% observed a single time. The ten largest clones add up to approximately 7.6% of the sample. Compared with germline, V lacks 1 base and J lacks 1 base; bases without a gene match: 10. The germline V gene gives CDR1 as MGHRA and CDR2 as YSYEKL. From the cysteine up to the phenylalanine, the CDR3 has a length of 17 residues. Only the CDR3 portion is preserved as DNA: 51 bases, with reading frame beginning at the first base. Overall study outcomes, separate from this receptor: It was suggested by the authors that each seasonal influenza vaccination may recruit only a limited number of new T cells.

This TCR derives from a man between 50 and 59 years old who received an inactivated influenza vaccine. Donor details come from another sample of the same person, matched by shared clones. Sequenced here: PBMCs from blood, sampled less than 15 days before vaccination. Recombination connected TRBV4-1 to TRBJ2-7, with TRBD1 identical over 7 junction bases. The bases are TGCGCCAGCAGCCAAGTTCTGGAGACAGGGTGGTCCTACGAGCAGTACTTC. Its translation is CASSQVLETGWSYEQYF.